Listed here are 32 T cell receptor beta chains from one sample, sequenced in a study of shared clonotypes between healthy human individuals. Naive CD8 cells lacked CD45RO and underwent positive selection for CCR7, leaving out terminally differentiated effector memory CD45RA+ cells. Repertoires were generated with immunoSEQ multiplex PCR, while TCRdb's copy carries only in-frame clones and drops some. The table has approximately 740,000 clones, 85% to 95% seen once. The material sequenced was naive CD8+ T cells sorted from blood. Every receptor here comes from a man aged 30 to 45 in good health.

This chain links TRBV28 with TRBJ2-1, with TRBD2 identical over 8 bases. Germline values: CDR1 MDHEN, CDR2 SYDVKM. Unmatched junction bases numbered 16, after V lost 7 bases and J lost 2 bases. The CDR3 is 18 amino acids. The CDR3 nucleotides read TGTGCCAGCACGTTGGCAATGAGCGGGAGCGTCACCTACAATGAGCAGTTCTTC. Protein sequence: CASTLAMSGSVTYNEQFF.

The rearrangement links TRBV9 to TRBJ2-1, with 7 bases lining up with TRBD2. The germline gives CDR1 SGDLS, CDR2 YYNGEE. The CDR3 loop spans 15 amino acids. The V segment lost 0 bases and the J segment 7 bases; nucleotides outside the gene matches: 7. The DNA for the CDR3 is TGTGCCAGCAGCGTAGAGGCGGGAGTTAATAATGAGCAGTTCTTC. Amino acid sequence: CASSVEAGVNNEQFF.

The J gene is TRBJ2-1, the V gene TRBV7-2; 11 nucleotides line up with TRBD2. CDR1 is SGHTA and CDR2 is FQGNSA in the germline V gene. J was trimmed by 4 bases and V by 5 bases; bases with no gene match: 10. This CDR3 is built from 17 residues. The CDR3 reads CASSPRLAGIPYNEQFF. The CDR3 DNA reads TGTGCCAGCAGCCCTCGACTAGCGGGAATTCCGTACAATGAGCAGTTCTTC.

Notes on this clone: Its ends do not fully match the called genes, so a read error is possible. V is TRBV27 and J is TRBJ2-6; no clear D. The CDR3 runs to 18 residues. The V gene's germline CDR1 is MNHEY and CDR2 SMNVEV (reference sequence). The CDR3 DNA reads TGTGCCAGCCGTTTGGACGGAGCAAGATCCTCTGGGGCCAACGTCCTGACTTTC. Amino acids: CASRLDGARSSGANVLTF.

The V call is TRBV28, the J call TRBJ2-7; 8 bases fit TRBD2. V shed 5 bases and J 6 bases; nucleotides not matched to a gene: 15. Germline V gives CDR1 MDHEN, CDR2 SYDVKM. The CDR3 has 16 residues. CDR3 in amino acids: CASSPLPLAVEPEQYF. In DNA form, the CDR3 reads TGTGCCAGCAGTCCCTTACCACTAGCGGTAGAACCCGAGCAGTACTTC.

The chain has TRBV25-1 and TRBJ2-5; D possibly corresponds to TRBD2 (7 bases). The CDR3 consists of 16 residues. Germline-derived CDR1 and CDR2 are MGHDK and SYGVNS. The V gene lost 3 bases and the J gene lost 7 bases, with 21 bases spanning the gap. CDR3 region: CASSDRGARTLGTQYF. The CDR3 region has the DNA TGTGCCAGCAGTGACCGGGGGGCCCGAACACTGGGGACCCAGTACTTC.

The chain is built from TRBV9 and TRBJ2-3; D may correspond to TRBD1 or TRBD2 (5 bases each). V lost 0 bases to trimming and J lost 3 bases, with 14 bases between them. Germline values: CDR1 SGDLS, CDR2 YYNGEE. The CDR3 runs to 16 residues. CDR3 region: CASSVGTGTITDTQYF. The CDR3 region has the DNA TGTGCCAGCAGCGTAGGGACCGGGACCATAACAGATACGCAGTATTTT.

J is TRBJ2-1 and V is TRBV11-3; D ambiguous. The V end lost 6 bases, the J end lost 7 bases, and 19 bases lay between the germline ends. The CDR3 extends over 15 amino acids. Germline CDR1 reads SGHNT; CDR2 reads YENEEA. The DNA for the CDR3 is TGTGCCAGCAGGCCGCGTGAAGGGCCTGAGAATGAGCAGTTCTTC. Residues: CASRPREGPENEQFF.

This chain connects TRBV7-2 to TRBJ1-1; 7 bases are shared with TRBD1. Losses at the gene ends were 0 bases for V and 0 bases for J; bases not matched to a gene: 4. CDR3 length: 16 amino acids. Germline assignment: CDR1 SGHTA and CDR2 FQGNSA. Written as DNA, the CDR3 is TGTGCCAGCAGCTTAGCCGGACAGGCCATGAACACTGAAGCTTTCTTT. Its translation: CASSLAGQAMNTEAFF. Full variable domain (rest looked up from reference TRBV7-2 and TRBJ1-1): GAGVSQSPSNKVTEKGKDVELRCDPISGHTALYWYRQSLGQGLEFLIYFQGNSAPDKSGLPSDRFSAERTGGSVSTLTIQRTQQEDSAVYLCASSLAGQAMNTEAFFGQGTRLTVV.

This clone was picked up one time. This chain links TRBV7-9 with TRBJ2-7, with TRBD2 matching 10 bases. V was pared by 6 bases and J by 5 bases, with 7 bases of the junction left unmatched. Germline CDR1 SEHNR, CDR2 FQNEAQ (reference sequence). The CDR3 runs to 14 residues. DNA of the CDR3: TGTGCCAGCAGTTGGGCTAGCGGGGGAAACGAGCAGTACTTC. This sequence encodes CASSWASGGNEQYF. The full variable domain, rest sourced from reference TRBV7-9 and TRBJ2-7, is DTGVSQNPRHKITKRGQNVTFRCDPISEHNRLYWYRQTLGQGPEFLTYFQNEAQLEKSRLLSDRFSAERPKGSFSTLEIQRTEQGDSAMYLCASSWASGGNEQYFGPGTRLTVT.

This chain links TRBV15 with TRBJ2-7, with 12 bases matching TRBD2. Per the germline V gene, CDR1 is LNHNV and CDR2 is YYDKDF (reference sequence). After removal of 3 bases from V and 2 bases from J, the junction contained 5 bases not matched to a gene. CDR3 length equals 16 residues. The CDR3 nucleotides are TGTGCCACCAGCAGCGGAGGACTAGCGGGACCCTACGAGCAGTACTTC. Protein product: CATSSGGLAGPYEQYF.

CDR3 coding DNA: TGTGCCAGCAGTGCCAACTCTTGGCCCTACGAGCAGTACTTC. This translates into CASSANSWPYEQYF. The gene calls are TRBV27 and TRBJ2-7, with D unclear. V shed 5 bases and J shed 2 bases, with 13 bases lying between them. Looked up from germline, CDR1 is MNHEY and CDR2 is SMNVEV (reference sequence). This CDR3 region has 14 residues.

The rearrangement uses TRBV5-1 and TRBJ2-1; tentative D call: TRBD2 (5 bases). Trimming pared 1 base from V and 7 bases from J, leaving 9 bases between. Germline V CDR1 and CDR2: SGHRS, YFSETQ. CDR3 length equals 13 residues. In DNA form, the CDR3 reads TGCGCCAGCAGCTTGACACGCGGGAATGAGCAGTTCTTC. Its translation is CASSLTRGNEQFF. The whole variable domain, remainder taken from reference TRBV5-1 and TRBJ2-1, is KAGVTQTPRYLIKTRGQQVTLSCSPISGHRSVSWYQQTPGQGLQFLFEYFSETQRNKGNFPGRFSGRQFSNSRSEMNVSTLELGDSALYLCASSLTRGNEQFFGPGTRLTVL.

V gene TRBV7-9 combines with J gene TRBJ1-1, with D uncertain. Germline lookup yields CDR1 SEHNR and CDR2 FQNEAQ (reference sequence). This CDR3 spans 14 amino acids. The V gene lost 1 base and the J gene lost 1 base, with 7 bases spanning the gap. The CDR3 region is CASSLVLRNTEAFF. In nucleotides, the CDR3 is TGTGCCAGCAGCTTAGTATTGAGGAACACTGAAGCTTTCTTT.

The V call is TRBV4-3, the J call TRBJ1-1; D not certain. Trimming took off 0 bases at V and 7 bases at J, with 9 bases between the two ends. The length of the CDR3 is 13 residues. Germline V gene lookup returns CDR1 LGHNA and CDR2 YSLEER. The CDR3 nucleotides are TGCGCCAGCAGCCAAGATCCCGGGCTTGAAGCTTTCTTT. Translation gives CASSQDPGLEAFF.

The chain has TRBV4-3 and TRBJ2-1; 11 nucleotides match TRBD2. CDR3 size: 16 residues. Germline lookup yields CDR1 LGHNA and CDR2 YSLEER. Trimming at V came to 5 bases and at J to 7 bases, leaving 10 bases not matched to a gene. The CDR3 DNA follows: TGCGCCAGCAGCACACGTAGCGGGGGGGGTAAGAATGAGCAGTTCTTC. Its protein is CASSTRSGGGKNEQFF.

V and J are TRBV7-8 and TRBJ2-3; D unclear. The CDR3 is 15 residues long. The V gene lost 2 bases and the J gene lost 3 bases, with 12 bases spanning the gap. The germline gives CDR1 SGHVS, CDR2 FQNEAQ. Here the CDR3 reads CASSLFPGFTDTQYF. The CDR3 DNA sequence: TGTGCCAGCAGCTTATTTCCAGGATTTACAGATACGCAGTATTTT. Full variable domain (missing parts from reference TRBV7-8 and TRBJ2-3): GAGVSQSPRYKVAKRGQDVALRCDPISGHVSLFWYQQALGQGPEFLTYFQNEAQLDKSGLPSDRFFAERPEGSVSTLKIQRTQQEDSAVYLCASSLFPGFTDTQYFGPGTRLTVL.

Concerning this clone: With a far larger clone one base away, a read error is the likely cause. This CDR3 is also generated by other DNA sequences in the sample. The chain has TRBV2 and TRBJ2-3, with TRBD2 matching over 11 bases. Trimming cost V 4 bases and J 0 bases; bases outside gene matches: 0. The CDR3 spans 15 residues. CDR1 is SNHLY, CDR2 FYNNEI, per germline. CDR3 in DNA: TGTGCCAGCAGTGGGACTAGCGGGAGCACAGATACGCAGTATTTT. Protein: CASSGTSGSTDTQYF.

The chain couples TRBV2 to TRBJ2-7; D call uncertain. In germline, CDR1 is SNHLY, CDR2 FYNNEI. The CDR3 loop spans 19 amino acids. V lost 0 bases, J lost 3 bases, and 24 bases lay in between. CDR3 in amino acids: CASSEAGRDLSSYVYEQYF. The CDR3, as DNA: TGTGCCAGCAGTGAAGCCGGCCGAGACCTATCCTCCTACGTCTACGAGCAGTACTTC.

The gene calls are TRBV23-1 and TRBJ2-1, with 9 bases aligning to TRBD1. TRBV23-1 is classed as an ORF, of uncertain function. The ends lost 6 bases at V and 8 bases at J; junction bases unmatched: 11. The CDR3 sequence is 15 residues long. Here the CDR3 reads CASRTKQGAVYEQFF. The CDR3 DNA follows: TGCGCCAGCAGGACAAAACAGGGGGCGGTCTATGAGCAGTTCTTC.

The chain recombines TRBV11-2 with TRBJ1-1; no definite D call. The germline V gene has CDR1 SGHAT and CDR2 FQNNGV. The germline V and J ends were trimmed by 1 base and 12 bases, with 9 bases remaining between them. The CDR3 extends over 11 amino acids. DNA of the CDR3: TGTGCCAGCAGCTTAGCGGGTATACCTTTCTTT. Protein sequence: CASSLAGIPFF.

The rearrangement uses TRBV28 and TRBJ2-2; no clear D gene. The CDR3 has 14 residues. V gave up 3 bases and J gave up 2 bases, with 7 bases separating them. CDR1 MDHEN and CDR2 SYDVKM come from the germline V gene. The CDR3 coding sequence is TGTGCCAGCAGTTTCAGGCTTAACACCGGGGAGCTGTTTTTT. Translating gives CASSFRLNTGELFF.

The chain carries TRBV11-2 and TRBJ2-3, with 8 bases matching TRBD2. The junction had 9 bases not matched to a gene; V was cut back by 3 bases and J by 4 bases. CDR3 size: 16 residues. Germline CDR1 reads SGHAT; CDR2 reads FQNNGV. CDR3 in amino acids: CASSFSTGGPSDTQYF. CDR3 in DNA: TGTGCCAGCAGCTTTTCTACGGGAGGGCCGTCAGATACGCAGTATTTT.

This chain joins TRBV5-4 and TRBJ2-7, with D unclear. The V end lost 0 bases, the J end lost 0 bases, and 4 bases lay between the germline ends. The CDR3 contains 13 residues. CDR1 is SGHNT, CDR2 YYREEE, per germline (reference sequence). CDR3 sequence reads: CASSLESSYEQYF. DNA of the CDR3: TGTGCCAGCAGCTTGGAAAGCTCCTACGAGCAGTACTTC.

The chain uses TRBV5-4 and TRBJ1-5; maybe TRBD1 (5 bases). The V end lost 4 bases, the J end lost 0 bases, and 11 bases lay between the germline ends. This CDR3 region has 15 residues. CDR1 is SGHNT, CDR2 YYREEE, per germline (reference sequence). The CDR3: CASSLGPLSNQPQHF. Written as DNA, the CDR3 is TGTGCCAGCAGCCTGGGACCCCTTAGCAATCAGCCCCAGCATTTT.

This chain joins TRBV9 and TRBJ2-3, with 7 bases lining up with TRBD2. Germline CDR1 reads SGDLS; CDR2 reads YYNGEE. The CDR3 consists of 14 residues. The trim removed 0 bases at V and 6 bases at J, leaving 4 bases unmatched. The CDR3 coding sequence is TGTGCCAGCAGCGTAGCGGGAGCGGGGGATACGCAGTATTTT. This translates into CASSVAGAGDTQYF.

This clone was recorded once. This chain joins TRBV25-1 and TRBJ2-7, with 7 bases fitting TRBD1. J lost 5 bases, V lost 4 bases, and 8 bases had no gene match. CDR1 and CDR2 (germline): MGHDK, SYGVNS. The CDR3 covers 14 residues. The CDR3 nucleotides are TGTGCCAGCAGTGGAAACAGGGGTCGGGACGAGCAGTACTTC. It encodes CASSGNRGRDEQYF.

The V and J genes are TRBV9 and TRBJ2-1; perhaps TRBD1 as D (5 bases). V lost 3 bases and J 8 bases, leaving 21 bases between the germline ends. Germline-derived CDR1 and CDR2 are SGDLS and YYNGEE. This CDR3 has 16 residues. The chain's CDR3 is CASSAQTDTSSHEQFF. CDR3 in DNA: TGTGCCAGCAGCGCCCAGACAGATACTTCAAGTCATGAGCAGTTCTTC.

The chain couples TRBV7-9 to TRBJ2-1, with D uncertain. Looked up from germline, CDR1 is SEHNR and CDR2 is FQNEAQ (reference sequence). Trimming shortened V by 5 bases and J by 1 base, and 12 bases separated the two germline ends. The CDR3 runs 15 residues. The CDR3 region has the DNA TGTGCCAGCAGCGAGAGACTCGCTTCCTACAATGAGCAGTTCTTC. Translated: CASSERLASYNEQFF.

In regard to this clone: A read error may produce the germline difference seen at one junction end. The chain links TRBV7-7 to TRBJ2-1, with 10 bases identical to TRBD2. CDR3 length: 15 residues. Germline CDR1 reads SSHAT; CDR2 reads FNYEAQ (reference sequence). CDR3 protein: CASSPRSGRGDEQFF. CDR3 sequence (DNA): TGTGCTAGCAGCCCGCGGAGCGGGAGGGGAGATGAGCAGTTCTTC.

This clone was seen a handful of times. This chain joins TRBV27 and TRBJ1-3; D is unresolved. Germline loops: CDR1 MNHEY, CDR2 SMNVEV (reference sequence). The V gene lost 1 base and the J gene lost 1 base, with 11 bases spanning the gap. This CDR3 is 16 amino acids long. CDR3 coding DNA: TGTGCCAGCAGTTTATATGGGTCGGGGTCTGGAAACACCATATATTTT. Its protein product is CASSLYGSGSGNTIYF.

The chain joins TRBV11-2 to TRBJ2-5; D ambiguous. Germline CDR1 and CDR2: SGHAT and FQNNGV. V was cut by 10 bases and J by 4 bases, with 19 bases left in between. The CDR3 contains 14 residues. DNA of the CDR3: TGTGCCACTCGGGCAGAACCCGCCGCAGAGACCCAGTACTTC. It yields the protein CATRAEPAAETQYF.